This T cell receptor (beta chain) was recorded in a study of cytomegalovirus exposure and HLA in healthy donors. Across the study: The early release's HLA-typed donors yielded 70 million to 85 million unique TCRs.

The PCR made use of 60 Vbeta and 13 Jbeta primers. TCRdb's copy holds only in-frame clones and misses some; the assay was immunoSEQ multiplex PCR. The profile shows 130,000 to 150,000 clones, 84% of them singletons. Each donor was healthy, and each was a bone marrow donor. Broader study findings: Cytomegalovirus association was assigned to approximately 160 TCR beta chains.

Of note for this clone: The antigen remains undetermined.

The CDR3 is 12 residues long. Germline V gene data show CDR1 as SGHTA and CDR2 as FQGNSA. The V segment lost 5 bases and the J segment 7 bases; nucleotides outside the gene matches: 5. Sequencing input: PBMCs. The TCR sequence derives from a boy aged 2 to 10 in good health and CMV-seronegative. This rearrangement joins TRBV7-2 to TRBJ2-7; 7 nucleotides match TRBD1. The CDR3 bases are TGTGCCAGCAGCCCGGACAGGCCGGAGCAGTACTTC. This gives the protein CASSPDRPEQYF.